These 3 T cell receptor beta chains were sequenced from one sample in a study of T cell responses to AZD1222 COVID-19 vaccine. Sequencing used immunoSEQ multiplex PCR; TCRdb keeps in-frame clones, though not all of them. The repertoire holds tens of thousands of clones, with 75% to 90% as singletons. The sequences come from peripheral blood, collected on day 0 of MenACWY control vaccination. The receptors originated from an adult in good health.

The chain employs TRBV28 and TRBJ1-5; 7 positions match TRBD1. The ends lost 2 bases at V and 0 bases at J; junction bases unmatched: 10. This CDR3 is built from 18 residues. CDR1 MDHEN and CDR2 SYDVKM come from the germline V gene. Here the CDR3 DNA reads TGTGCCAGCAGTTTAGGTTTTGAGAAGGGGGCTAGCAATCAGCCCCAGCATTTT. Its protein is CASSLGFEKGASNQPQHF.

This sequence joins TRBV7-6 and TRBJ1-3; 7 bases align to TRBD1. CDR1 SGHVS and CDR2 FNYEAQ come from the germline V gene. The CDR3 has 16 amino acids. V shed 4 bases, J shed 1 base, and the junction held 7 bases outside the gene matches. The CDR3 DNA follows: TGTGCCAGCAGCTCCACGACAGGGAGATCTGGAAACACCATATATTTT. Its translation: CASSSTTGRSGNTIYF.

J is TRBJ2-7 and V is TRBV4-3, with D uncertain. The CDR3 extends over 14 amino acids. Per the germline V gene, CDR1 is LGHNA and CDR2 is YSLEER. Trimming took off 1 base at V and 1 base at J, with 8 bases between the two ends. DNA of the CDR3: TGCGCCAGCAGCCAAGTATTAGTATCCTACGAGCAGTACTTC. Translating it yields CASSQVLVSYEQYF.